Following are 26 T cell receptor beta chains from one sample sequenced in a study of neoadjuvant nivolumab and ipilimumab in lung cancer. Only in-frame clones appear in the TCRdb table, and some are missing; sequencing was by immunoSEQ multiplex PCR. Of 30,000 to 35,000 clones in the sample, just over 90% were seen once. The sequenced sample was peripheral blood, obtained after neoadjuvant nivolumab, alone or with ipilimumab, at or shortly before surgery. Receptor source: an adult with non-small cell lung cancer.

The CDR3 region is CASSPAGQPQETQYF. The CDR3, as DNA: TGCGCCAGCAGCCCGGCGGGACAGCCTCAAGAGACCCAGTACTTC. The chain uses TRBV5-1 and TRBJ2-5, with D possibly being TRBD1 (7 bases). Germline CDR1 reads SGHRS; CDR2 reads YFSETQ. V was cut by 4 bases and J by 2 bases, with 15 bases left in between. The CDR3 loop spans 15 amino acids. Using reference TRBV5-1 and TRBJ2-5 for the parts outside the CDR3, the full variable domain is KAGVTQTPRYLIKTRGQQVTLSCSPISGHRSVSWYQQTPGQGLQFLFEYFSETQRNKGNFPGRFSGRQFSNSRSEMNVSTLELGDSALYLCASSPAGQPQETQYFGPGTRLLVL.

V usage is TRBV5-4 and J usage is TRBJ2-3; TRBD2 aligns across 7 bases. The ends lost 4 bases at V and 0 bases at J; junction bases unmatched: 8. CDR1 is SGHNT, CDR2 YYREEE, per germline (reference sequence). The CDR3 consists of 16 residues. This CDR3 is CASSPGGAGSTDTQYF. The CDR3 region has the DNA TGTGCCAGCAGCCCCGGGGGAGCGGGGAGCACAGATACGCAGTATTTT.

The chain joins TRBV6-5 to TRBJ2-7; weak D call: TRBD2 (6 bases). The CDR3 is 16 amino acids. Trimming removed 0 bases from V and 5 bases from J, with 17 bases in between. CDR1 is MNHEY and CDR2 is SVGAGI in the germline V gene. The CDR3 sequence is CASSYSKNAGGDEQYF. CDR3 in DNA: TGTGCCAGCAGTTACTCGAAAAATGCCGGAGGGGACGAGCAGTACTTC.

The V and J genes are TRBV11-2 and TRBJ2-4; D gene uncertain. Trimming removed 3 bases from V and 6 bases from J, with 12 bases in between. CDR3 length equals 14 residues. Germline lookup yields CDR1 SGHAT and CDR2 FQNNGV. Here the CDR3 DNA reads TGTGCCAGCAGCTTGGATCCCCCACCAAACATTCAGTACTTC. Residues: CASSLDPPPNIQYF.

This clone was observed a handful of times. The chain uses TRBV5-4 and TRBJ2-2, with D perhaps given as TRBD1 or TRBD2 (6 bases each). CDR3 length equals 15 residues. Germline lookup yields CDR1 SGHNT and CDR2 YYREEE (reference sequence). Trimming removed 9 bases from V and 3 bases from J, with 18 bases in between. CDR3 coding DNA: TGTGCCACCGCCGAAGGGGGGCGCCACACCGGGGAGCTGTTTTTT. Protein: CATAEGGRHTGELFF. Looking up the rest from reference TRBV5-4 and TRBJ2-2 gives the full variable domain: ETGVTQSPTHLIKTRGQQVTLRCSSQSGHNTVSWYQQALGQGPQFIFQYYREEENGRGNFPPRFSGLQFPNYSSELNVNALELDDSALYLCATAEGGRHTGELFFGEGSRLTVL.

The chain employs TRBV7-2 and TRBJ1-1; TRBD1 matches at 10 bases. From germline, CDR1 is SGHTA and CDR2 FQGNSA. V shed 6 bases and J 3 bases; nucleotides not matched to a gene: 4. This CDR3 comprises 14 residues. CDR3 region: CASRRDRGYTEAFF. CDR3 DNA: TGTGCCAGCAGGCGGGACAGGGGCTACACTGAAGCTTTCTTT.

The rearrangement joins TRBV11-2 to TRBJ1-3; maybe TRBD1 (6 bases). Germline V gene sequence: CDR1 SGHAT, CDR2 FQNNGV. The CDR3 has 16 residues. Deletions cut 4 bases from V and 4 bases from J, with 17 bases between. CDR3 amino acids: CASSWWTDISGNTIYF. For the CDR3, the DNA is TGTGCCAGCAGCTGGTGGACAGACATATCAGGAAACACCATATATTTT.

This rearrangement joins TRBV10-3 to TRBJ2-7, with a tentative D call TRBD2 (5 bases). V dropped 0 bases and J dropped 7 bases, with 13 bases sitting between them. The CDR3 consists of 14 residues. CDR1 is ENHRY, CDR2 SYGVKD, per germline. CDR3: CAISESTRTGEQYF. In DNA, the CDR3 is TGTGCCATCAGTGAGTCCACCCGCACGGGAGAGCAGTACTTC.

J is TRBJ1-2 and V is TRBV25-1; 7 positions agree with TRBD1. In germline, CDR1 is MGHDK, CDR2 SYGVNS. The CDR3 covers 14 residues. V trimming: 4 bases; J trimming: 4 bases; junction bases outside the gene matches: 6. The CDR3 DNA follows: TGTGCCAGCAGTGCTTGGGACAGAAGCTATGGCTACACCTTC. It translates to CASSAWDRSYGYTF.

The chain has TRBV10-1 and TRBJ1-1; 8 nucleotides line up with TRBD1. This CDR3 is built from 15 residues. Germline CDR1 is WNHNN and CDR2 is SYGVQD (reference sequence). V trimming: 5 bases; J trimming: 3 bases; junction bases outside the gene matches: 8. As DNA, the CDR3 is TGCGCCAGCAGTAGGCAGGGGGCGAGCCACACTGAAGCTTTCTTT. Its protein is CASSRQGASHTEAFF.

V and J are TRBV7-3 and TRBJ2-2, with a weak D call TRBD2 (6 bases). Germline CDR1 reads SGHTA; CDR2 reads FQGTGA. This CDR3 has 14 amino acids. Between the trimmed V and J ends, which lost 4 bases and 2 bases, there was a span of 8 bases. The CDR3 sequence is CASSSGVNTGELFF. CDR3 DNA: TGTGCCAGCAGCTCGGGGGTTAACACCGGGGAGCTGTTTTTT.

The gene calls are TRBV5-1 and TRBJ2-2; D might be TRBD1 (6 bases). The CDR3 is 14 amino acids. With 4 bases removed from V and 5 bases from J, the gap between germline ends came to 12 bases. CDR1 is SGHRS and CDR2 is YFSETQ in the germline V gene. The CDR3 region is CASSNQGRTGELFF. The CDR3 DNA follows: TGCGCCAGCAGCAATCAGGGGCGGACCGGGGAGCTGTTTTTT.

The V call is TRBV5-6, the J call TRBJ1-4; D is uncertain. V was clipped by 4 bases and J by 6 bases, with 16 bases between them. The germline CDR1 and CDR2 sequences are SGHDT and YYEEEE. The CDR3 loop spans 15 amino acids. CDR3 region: CASSVRLLRDEKLFF. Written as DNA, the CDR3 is TGTGCCAGCAGCGTCCGATTACTCCGGGATGAAAAACTGTTTTTT.

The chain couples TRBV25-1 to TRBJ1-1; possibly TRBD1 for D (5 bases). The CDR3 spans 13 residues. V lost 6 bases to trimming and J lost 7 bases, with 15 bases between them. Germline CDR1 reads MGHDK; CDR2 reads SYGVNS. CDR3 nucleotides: TGTGCCAGCAGGGGACGGACTATTGGTGAAGCTTTCTTT. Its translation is CASRGRTIGEAFF.

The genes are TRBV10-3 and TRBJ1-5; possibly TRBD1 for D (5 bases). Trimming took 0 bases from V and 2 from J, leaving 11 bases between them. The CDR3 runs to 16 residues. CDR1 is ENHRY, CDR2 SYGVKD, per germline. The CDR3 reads CAISESGQGGNQPQHF. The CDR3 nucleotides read TGTGCCATCAGTGAGTCCGGCCAGGGCGGCAATCAGCCCCAGCATTTT.

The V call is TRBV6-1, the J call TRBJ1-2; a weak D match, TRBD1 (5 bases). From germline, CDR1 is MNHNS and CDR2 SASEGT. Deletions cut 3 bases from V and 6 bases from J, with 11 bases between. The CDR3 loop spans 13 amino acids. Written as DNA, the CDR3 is TGTGCCAGCAGTGACTGGGGGATCGATGGCTACACCTTC. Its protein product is CASSDWGIDGYTF.

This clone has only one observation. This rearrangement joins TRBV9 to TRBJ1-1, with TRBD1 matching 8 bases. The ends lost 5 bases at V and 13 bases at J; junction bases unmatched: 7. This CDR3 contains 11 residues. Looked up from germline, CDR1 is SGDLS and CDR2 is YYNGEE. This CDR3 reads CASRFRQGIFF. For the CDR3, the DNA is TGTGCCAGCAGATTCAGACAGGGGATTTTCTTT.

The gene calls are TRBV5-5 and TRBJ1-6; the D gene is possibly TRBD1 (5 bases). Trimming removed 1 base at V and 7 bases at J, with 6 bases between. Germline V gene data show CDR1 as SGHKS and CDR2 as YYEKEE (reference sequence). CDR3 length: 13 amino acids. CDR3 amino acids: CASSLWGNSPLHF. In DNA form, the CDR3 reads TGTGCCAGCAGCTTGTGGGGGAATTCACCCCTCCACTTT.

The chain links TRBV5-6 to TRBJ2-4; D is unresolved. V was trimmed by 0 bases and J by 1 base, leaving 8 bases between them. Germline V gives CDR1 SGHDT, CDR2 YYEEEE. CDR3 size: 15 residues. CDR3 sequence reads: CASSLVGMAKNIQYF. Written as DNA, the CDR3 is TGTGCCAGCAGCTTGGTTGGGATGGCCAAAAACATTCAGTACTTC.

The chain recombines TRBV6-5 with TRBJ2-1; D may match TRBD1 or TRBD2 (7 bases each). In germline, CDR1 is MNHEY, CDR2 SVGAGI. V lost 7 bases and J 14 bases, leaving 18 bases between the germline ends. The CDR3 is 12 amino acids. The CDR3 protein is CASTPATGREFF. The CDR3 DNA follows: TGTGCCAGCACCCCAGCGACAGGGAGGGAGTTCTTC.

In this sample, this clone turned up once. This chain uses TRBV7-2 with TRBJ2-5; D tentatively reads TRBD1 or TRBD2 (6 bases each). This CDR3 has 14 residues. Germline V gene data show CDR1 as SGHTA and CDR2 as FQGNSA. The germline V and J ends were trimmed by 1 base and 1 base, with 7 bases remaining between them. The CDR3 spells CASSLGGAQETQYF. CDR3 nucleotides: TGTGCCAGCAGCTTAGGGGGGGCCCAAGAGACCCAGTACTTC.

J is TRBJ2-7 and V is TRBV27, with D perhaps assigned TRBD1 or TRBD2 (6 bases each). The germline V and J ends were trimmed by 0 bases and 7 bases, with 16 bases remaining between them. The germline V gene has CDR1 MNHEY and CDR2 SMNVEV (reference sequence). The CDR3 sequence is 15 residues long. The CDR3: CASSLSGSRGPEQYF. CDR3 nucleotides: TGTGCCAGCAGTTTATCGGGGTCTCGGGGGCCTGAGCAGTACTTC.

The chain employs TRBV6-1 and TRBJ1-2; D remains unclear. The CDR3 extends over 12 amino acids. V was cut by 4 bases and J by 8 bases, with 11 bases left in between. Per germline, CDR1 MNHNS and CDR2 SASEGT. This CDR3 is CASSGDTVGYTF. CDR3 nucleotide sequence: TGTGCCAGCAGTGGAGACACAGTCGGCTACACCTTC.

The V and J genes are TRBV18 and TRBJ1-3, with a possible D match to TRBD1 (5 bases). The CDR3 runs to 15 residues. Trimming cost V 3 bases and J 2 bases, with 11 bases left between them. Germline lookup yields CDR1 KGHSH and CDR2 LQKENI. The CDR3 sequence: CASSPGRDPGNTIYF. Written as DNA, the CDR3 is TGTGCCAGCTCACCCGGGAGGGACCCTGGAAACACCATATATTTT.

The CDR3 sequence: CASSLVNSETGTQYF. For the CDR3, the DNA is TGCGCCAGCAGCTTGGTTAACAGCGAGACAGGGACCCAGTACTTC. The chain uses TRBV5-1 and TRBJ2-5, with D perhaps matching TRBD1 (6 bases). Trimming removed 0 bases from V and 7 bases from J, with 16 bases in between. The CDR3 extends over 15 amino acids. CDR1 is SGHRS, CDR2 YFSETQ, per germline.

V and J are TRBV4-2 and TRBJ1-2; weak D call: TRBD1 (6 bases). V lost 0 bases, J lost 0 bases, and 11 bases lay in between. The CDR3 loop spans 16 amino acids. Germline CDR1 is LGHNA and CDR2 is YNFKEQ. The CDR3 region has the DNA TGTGCCAGCAGCCAAGATGACAGGTCGTCTAACTATGGCTACACCTTC. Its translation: CASSQDDRSSNYGYTF.